This T cell receptor (beta chain) was identified in a study of beta chain features in type 1 diabetes. Study background: Age, gender and cell yields were alike across patients and healthy donors.

The CDR3 runs 9 residues. Germline V gene data show CDR1 as SQVTM and CDR2 as ANQGSEA. V lost 3 bases to trimming and J lost 12 bases, with 7 bases between them. Every isolated RNA sample was fully reverse transcribed, so sequencing captured expressed TCRB transcripts. Assay used: immunoSEQ multiplex PCR; TCRdb lists only in-frame clones, some missing. The sample lists 550,000 to 850,000 clones; 10% to 15% were seen once. General observations from the study: Compared with healthy donors, patients appeared to share more similar naive, central memory and regulatory TCRB repertoires. Sequencing from cDNA could over-represent high-TCR-expressing cells. When Type 1 diabetes patients were examined, their TCRB CDR3s proved moderately but significantly shorter in all four CD4+ subsets.

Comments on this clone: Its matching antigen is unknown.

The chain combines TRBV29-1 with TRBJ2-3, with D perhaps matching TRBD2 (5 bases). This receptor was obtained from a man aged 18 to 29 with type 1 diabetes. The sample comprised naive CD4+ T cells from blood. This CDR3 reads CSVDRGQYF. CDR3 nucleotides: TGCAGCGTTGACCGGGGACAGTATTTT.